This T cell receptor beta chain originates from a study of CD8+ T cells in alopecia areata. CDR3 size: 13 residues. The germline V gene encodes CDR1 GTSNPN and CDR2 SVGIG (reference sequence). V was cut by 5 bases and J by 5 bases, with 10 bases left in between. Study-wide findings and caveats: There were also resident alphabeta T cells of normal skin sequenced in scalp samples.

This clone has only one observation. Antigen: not known. RNA extraction was followed by reverse transcription into cDNA, which acted as the sequencing template. Clones were sequenced by immunoSEQ multiplex PCR, and TCRdb holds only the in-frame ones, with some missing. The sample consists of roughly 200,000 clones, less than 70% of them appearing once. Sample treatment: oral pan-JAK inhibitor, 5-10 mg twice daily. The input for sequencing was CD8+ T cells sorted from blood, taken at week 24, from a patient treated with tofacitinib. The V and J genes are TRBV30 and TRBJ1-6; unclear D gene. The clonotype originates from a human donor with alopecia areata. The CDR3 loop is CAWSTENNSPLHF. DNA of the CDR3: TGTGCCTGGTCAACAGAAAATAATTCACCCCTCCACTTT.